The next 11 T cell receptor beta chains were all read from a single sample in a study of T cell responses to AZD1222 COVID-19 vaccine. Profiling relied on immunoSEQ multiplex PCR, and the TCRdb table lists in-frame clones only, not all of them. The sample holds approximately 70,000 clones, around four fifths seen once. This material consisted of peripheral blood, taken on day 0 of AZD1222 vaccination. These receptors came from an adult in good health.

This clone showed up just once. The chain uses TRBV24-1 and TRBJ1-4; 8 nucleotides line up with TRBD1. Unmatched junction bases numbered 4, after V lost 7 bases and J lost 7 bases. Germline CDR1 is KGHDR and CDR2 is SFDVKD. The CDR3 spans 13 residues. CDR3 in amino acids: CATRDRVGEKLFF. CDR3 nucleotide sequence: TGTGCCACCAGGGACAGGGTTGGTGAAAAACTGTTTTTT.

V gene TRBV9 combines with J gene TRBJ1-3; D is possibly TRBD1 (5 bases). V was pared by 1 base and J by 0 bases, with 11 bases between. Germline CDR1 and CDR2: SGDLS and YYNGEE. The CDR3 sequence is 16 residues long. CDR3 residues: CASSVRGDLSGNTIYF. DNA for the CDR3: TGTGCCAGCAGCGTACGAGGGGACCTCTCTGGAAACACCATATATTTT.

The V call is TRBV9, the J call TRBJ2-3; D is possibly TRBD2 (7 bases). CDR1 and CDR2 (germline): SGDLS, YYNGEE. Trimming shortened V by 4 bases and J by 3 bases, and 18 bases separated the two germline ends. This CDR3 is 16 amino acids long. DNA for the CDR3: TGTGCCAGCAGCCTGTCTGGGGGGGGGCCTACAGATACGCAGTATTTT. It specifies CASSLSGGGPTDTQYF.

The J gene is TRBJ1-2, the V gene TRBV28; D is unclear. The CDR3 sequence is 12 residues long. CDR1 is MDHEN, CDR2 SYDVKM, per germline. Trimming cost V 3 bases and J 8 bases, with 10 bases left between them. CDR3 protein: CASSFGSVGYTF. The CDR3, as DNA: TGTGCCAGCAGTTTTGGCTCTGTCGGCTACACCTTC.

The chain uses TRBV27 and TRBJ2-7, with TRBD2 identical over 9 bases. The germline V gene encodes CDR1 MNHEY and CDR2 SMNVEV (reference sequence). CDR3 length equals 15 residues. The V segment lost 6 bases and the J segment 6 bases; nucleotides outside the gene matches: 12. For the CDR3, the DNA is TGTGCCAGCAGCCAATTCGCTAGCGGGGTATCCGAGCAGTACTTC. It translates to CASSQFASGVSEQYF.

This clone has just a few counts. The sample holds other DNA sequences that translate to the same CDR3. V gene TRBV7-3 combines with J gene TRBJ1-1; no reliable D call. Germline lookup yields CDR1 SGHTA and CDR2 FQGTGA. Trimming shortened V by 3 bases and J by 1 base, and 12 bases separated the two germline ends. CDR3 length equals 15 residues. In DNA, the CDR3 is TGTGCCAGCAGCTTGTCGGGGTCGGGGAACACTGAAGCTTTCTTT. Translation: CASSLSGSGNTEAFF.

J is TRBJ2-1 and V is TRBV24-1; tentatively, D is TRBD2 (6 bases). The V end lost 5 bases, the J end lost 6 bases, and 16 bases lay between the germline ends. This CDR3 is 15 amino acids long. Germline CDR1 reads KGHDR; CDR2 reads SFDVKD. CDR3 protein: CATSVEGRRGNEQFF. CDR3 sequence (DNA): TGTGCCACCAGTGTGGAGGGCAGGAGAGGCAATGAGCAGTTCTTC.

The V gene is TRBV5-5, the J gene TRBJ1-2; 10 bases are a match to TRBD1. The CDR3 totals 15 residues. Trimming took 5 bases from V and 3 from J; bases not matched to a gene: 7. The germline CDR1 and CDR2 sequences are SGHKS and YYEKEE (reference sequence). The CDR3 is CASSTATGGYYGYTF. The CDR3 DNA follows: TGTGCCAGCAGTACAGCGACAGGGGGCTACTATGGCTACACCTTC.

The gene calls are TRBV7-9 and TRBJ2-1, with TRBD2 as a possible D gene (5 bases). The CDR3 is 15 residues long. The germline gives CDR1 SEHNR, CDR2 FQNEAQ (reference sequence). With 7 bases removed from V and 0 bases from J, the gap between germline ends came to 13 bases. CDR3 in DNA: TGTGCCAGCAACATACGGGGATCCTCCTACAATGAGCAGTTCTTC. Translation: CASNIRGSSYNEQFF.

V and J are TRBV3-1 (or the pseudogene TRBV3-2) and TRBJ2-2; 8 bases map to TRBD1. Germline CDR1 LGHDT, CDR2 YNNKEL (reference sequence). Unmatched junction bases numbered 9, after V lost 0 bases and J lost 6 bases. This CDR3 has 17 amino acids. The CDR3 region has the DNA TGTGCCAGCAGCCAAGATTTAAAGGACAGGGCTGCCGGGGAGCTGTTTTTT. Amino acids: CASSQDLKDRAAGELFF.

This chain uses TRBV3-1 (or the pseudogene TRBV3-2) with TRBJ1-2; D gene ambiguous. This CDR3 comprises 18 residues. From germline, CDR1 is LGHDT and CDR2 YNNKEL (reference sequence). V shed 0 bases and J shed 3 bases, with 20 bases lying between them. Here the CDR3 reads CASSQDTAIQKVDYGYTF. In nucleotides, the CDR3 is TGTGCCAGCAGCCAAGACACGGCAATCCAAAAGGTCGACTATGGCTACACCTTC.